These 19 T cell receptor beta chains were sequenced from one sample in a study of CD8 T cells in Susac syndrome. Random hexamers were used to reverse transcribe 0.5 to 1 ug of RNA. TCRdb redid the calling of the immunoSEQ multiplex PCR reads with MiXCR, one entry per CDR3 protein. This sample has some 180,000 distinct CDR3 sequences, with 90% to 95% found just once. The sequencing sample was made of CD4+ T cells from PBMCs. Every receptor here comes from a human donor with Susac syndrome.

V and J are TRBV20-1 and TRBJ2-5; tentative D call: TRBD2 (6 bases). Trimming cost V 5 bases and J 1 base, with 8 bases left between them. CDR3 size: 12 residues. Germline lookup yields CDR1 DFQATT and CDR2 SNEGSKA (reference sequence). The CDR3 DNA follows: TGCAGTGCTCTGACTAGCCAAGAGACCCAGTACTTC. Its protein product is CSALTSQETQYF.

J is TRBJ1-5 and V is TRBV20-1; no definite D call. This CDR3 comprises 12 residues. Germline CDR1 and CDR2: DFQATT and SNEGSKA (reference sequence). The germline V and J ends were trimmed by 1 base and 3 bases, with 4 bases remaining between them. The CDR3, as DNA: TGCAGTGCTAGAGGCACCAATCAGCCCCAGCATTTT. This encodes CSARGTNQPQHF.

The V and J genes are TRBV12-3 or TRBV12-4 and TRBJ2-2; 9 bases match TRBD2. Trimming took 11 bases from V and 6 from J; bases not matched to a gene: 4. This CDR3 is built from 12 residues. CDR3 DNA: TGTGCCGCTAGCGGGGAGGCCGGGGAGCTGTTTTTT. Its protein product is CAASGEAGELFF.

The chain is built from TRBV9 and TRBJ2-3; D is perhaps TRBD1 (6 bases). Germline V gene lookup returns CDR1 SGDLS and CDR2 YYNGEE. CDR3 length: 16 residues. V was trimmed by 5 bases and J by 2 bases, leaving 18 bases between them. CDR3 in amino acids: CASSATGDPPTDTQYF. CDR3 coding DNA: TGTGCCAGCAGTGCGACAGGCGACCCACCCACAGATACGCAGTATTTT.

The rearrangement joins TRBV30 to TRBJ1-5; D is uncertain. The germline V gene has CDR1 GTSNPN and CDR2 SVGIG (reference sequence). The germline V and J ends were trimmed by 0 bases and 5 bases, with 8 bases remaining between them. The CDR3 has 13 amino acids. The CDR3 coding sequence is TGTGCCTGGAGTGTCGCCTCTGATCAGCCCCAGCATTTT. Protein sequence: CAWSVASDQPQHF.

As to this clonotype: The junction differs from germline at one of its ends, possibly a read error. The chain is built from TRBV7-7 and TRBJ2-7; perhaps TRBD1 as D (5 bases). The CDR3 contains 13 residues. CDR1 is SSHAT and CDR2 is FNYEAQ in the germline V gene (reference sequence). CDR3 in DNA: TGTGCTAGCAGCAGGGCCCTCTCCTACGAGCAGTACTTC. Protein: CASSRALSYEQYF.

The chain is built from TRBV20-1 and TRBJ1-2; 8 nucleotides align to TRBD1. Trimming took 4 bases from V and 8 from J; bases not matched to a gene: 9. This CDR3 spans 13 amino acids. Germline V gene sequence: CDR1 DFQATT, CDR2 SNEGSKA (reference sequence). The CDR3 loop reads CSATSRTGSGYTF. The DNA for the CDR3 is TGCAGTGCTACATCAAGGACAGGGAGCGGCTACACCTTC.

This clonotype was counted a few times. The chain uses TRBV10-2 and TRBJ1-1; D unresolved. Germline V lookup: CDR1 WSHSY, CDR2 SAAADI. The CDR3 is made up of 13 amino acids. With 3 bases removed from V and 1 base from J, the gap between germline ends came to 6 bases. The CDR3 coding sequence is TGCGCCAGCAGTGATGGGGAGAACACTGAAGCTTTCTTT. This sequence encodes CASSDGENTEAFF.

The count of this clonotype is one. V is TRBV20-1 and J is TRBJ2-5; 7 bases agree with TRBD1. The CDR3 spans 14 residues. J gave up 2 bases and V 4 bases, and 7 bases lay outside the gene matches. Germline V gene lookup returns CDR1 DFQATT and CDR2 SNEGSKA (reference sequence). CDR3 protein: CSAIRTGHQETQYF. The CDR3 DNA reads TGCAGTGCTATTCGGACAGGACATCAAGAGACCCAGTACTTC.

In this sample, this clonotype turned up once. V usage is TRBV19 and J usage is TRBJ2-7; 14 nucleotides agree with TRBD2. The J segment lost 0 bases and the V segment lost 5 bases, leaving 6 bases of the junction unmatched. The CDR3 is made up of 17 amino acids. The germline gives CDR1 LNHDA, CDR2 SQIVND (reference sequence). This CDR3 is CASSRTSGRLDSYEQYF. CDR3 coding DNA: TGTGCCAGTAGTCGGACTAGCGGGAGGCTCGACTCCTACGAGCAGTACTTC.

The chain carries TRBV20-1 and TRBJ2-1, with TRBD2 matching over 15 bases. Germline V lookup: CDR1 DFQATT, CDR2 SNEGSKA (reference sequence). The V and J ends lost 4 bases and 0 bases, in that order; junction bases with no gene match: 4. This CDR3 spans 17 amino acids. The CDR3 DNA follows: TGCAGTGCTACGGGACTAGCGGGAGGCCGCTCCTACAATGAGCAGTTCTTC. It is translated as CSATGLAGGRSYNEQFF.

The chain is built from TRBV28 and TRBJ2-3, with a tentative D call TRBD1 (6 bases). CDR1 is MDHEN and CDR2 is SYDVKM in the germline V gene. This CDR3 region has 18 residues. Trimming removed 7 bases from V and 0 bases from J, with 23 bases in between. The DNA of the CDR3 is TGTGCCAGCAAACTCAGGACAGTAACCACTTATAGCACAGATACGCAGTATTTT. Translated: CASKLRTVTTYSTDTQYF.

The CDR3 DNA reads TGTGCCAGCAGCTCGGCGCTCGTGAATGAGCAGTTCTTC. The encoded protein is CASSSALVNEQFF. The chain links TRBV11-3 to TRBJ2-1; D gene unclear. V was cut by 4 bases and J by 7 bases, with 11 bases left in between. The CDR3 is made up of 13 amino acids. In germline, CDR1 is SGHNT, CDR2 YENEEA.

The chain uses TRBV27 and TRBJ1-2, with a possible D match to TRBD1 (6 bases). The CDR3 extends over 14 amino acids. V was pared by 6 bases and J by 2 bases, with 13 bases between. Germline V gene sequence: CDR1 MNHEY, CDR2 SMNVEV (reference sequence). CDR3: CASSPPGQNYGYTF. The CDR3 region has the DNA TGTGCCAGCAGCCCCCCCGGACAGAACTATGGCTACACCTTC.

The V gene is TRBV29-1, the J gene TRBJ1-2; D is ambiguous. Germline CDR1 SQVTM, CDR2 ANQGSEA. The CDR3 spans 15 residues. Trimming removed 0 bases from V and 1 base from J, with 12 bases in between. The CDR3, as DNA: TGCAGCGTTGAAGAGGGTAGGCAGATTAACTATGGCTACACCTTC. It yields the protein CSVEEGRQINYGYTF.

This clonotype was counted only a few times. The CDR3 bases are TGTGCCAGCAGTGACTGGGCTGGCTACGAGCAGTACTTC. This encodes CASSDWAGYEQYF. The chain carries TRBV25-1 and TRBJ2-7; unclear D gene. This CDR3 has 13 amino acids. Germline lookup yields CDR1 MGHDK and CDR2 SYGVNS. Trimming removed 3 bases from V and 3 bases from J, with 9 bases in between.

V is TRBV5-1 and J is TRBJ1-2, with 7 bases lining up with TRBD1. Germline assignment: CDR1 SGHRS and CDR2 YFSETQ. Losses at the gene ends were 0 bases for V and 6 bases for J; bases not matched to a gene: 2. The CDR3 is 13 residues long. CDR3 in DNA: TGCGCCAGCAGCTTGGACAGGGGCGATGGCTACACCTTC. Amino acids: CASSLDRGDGYTF.

The chain links TRBV6-1 to TRBJ2-1; 15 bases are a match to TRBD2. The junction had 6 bases not matched to a gene; V was cut back by 7 bases and J by 8 bases. Germline V gives CDR1 MNHNS, CDR2 SASEGT. The CDR3 spans 15 residues. The CDR3 DNA is TGTGCCAGCATTCACGGACTAGCGGGAGGGGATGAGCAGTTCTTC. This gives the protein CASIHGLAGGDEQFF.

V and J are TRBV7-9 and TRBJ2-3; D is ambiguous. Germline CDR1 and CDR2: SEHNR and FQNEAQ (reference sequence). CDR3 length: 14 residues. Trimming cost V 3 bases and J 4 bases, with 11 bases left between them. CDR3 protein: CASSLDAWADTQYF. CDR3 sequence (DNA): TGTGCCAGCAGCTTGGATGCGTGGGCAGATACGCAGTATTTT.